A single sample is the source of the 2 T cell receptor beta chains below, sequenced in a study of T cell responses to AZD1222 COVID-19 vaccine. The data were produced by immunoSEQ multiplex PCR, yet TCRdb's version contains in-frame clones alone and is incomplete. The table lists just under 90,000 clones, around 89% of them singletons, with around 6% in the top ten. The sequences come from peripheral blood, collected 28 days after the second AZD1222 dose. The origin of the receptors is an adult who received the AZD1222 COVID-19 vaccine.

V and J are TRBV7-2 and TRBJ2-2; D gene ambiguous. CDR1 and CDR2 from the germline V gene are SGHTA and FQGNSA. The CDR3 loop spans 13 amino acids. Trimming took off 1 base at V and 6 bases at J, with 6 bases between the two ends. The CDR3 loop is CASSLVSPGELFF. CDR3 DNA sequence: TGTGCCAGCAGCTTAGTTAGCCCCGGGGAGCTGTTTTTT.

J is TRBJ2-5 and V is TRBV18; D perhaps matches TRBD1 (6 bases). The CDR3 runs 14 residues. Germline V gives CDR1 KGHSH, CDR2 LQKENI. The V and J ends lost 2 bases and 2 bases respectively, with 9 bases between them. The CDR3 coding sequence is TGTGCCAGCTCACCAGGACAGCCTCAAGAGACCCAGTACTTC. This gives the protein CASSPGQPQETQYF.